The clone carrying this TCR beta chain was seen at least ten times. Its antigen is not identified. The CDR3 is 14 residues long. Germline V gives CDR1 KGHDR, CDR2 SFDVKD. Trimming removed 4 bases at V and 7 bases at J, with 15 bases between. These data belong to a study of regulatory T cells in long-lasting Graves disease. Study-wide findings and caveats: Fewer public clonotypes were shared by new patients (approximately 1,000) than by persistent patients (about 2,500).

With iRepertoire HTBI primers and Arm-PCR of CDR3 regions, TCR beta libraries were built. TCRdb itself ran the multiplex PCR reads through MiXCR, one entry per CDR3 protein. Here the sample spans 450,000 to 600,000 distinct CDR3 sequences, approximately 12% being singletons. The time point was: newly diagnosed GD, antithyroid drugs for less than 3 months. PBMC RNA was the source of the TCR library. This sample also belongs to another study, concerning T cells in Graves' hyperthyroidism and ophthalmopathy.

The sample was peripheral blood mononuclear cells (PBMCs), taken at new diagnosis, from a patient treated with antithyroid drugs. This clonotype was sampled from a man aged 30 to 45 with Graves disease. The V gene is TRBV24-1, the J gene TRBJ1-2; D unclear. CDR3 sequence reads: CATSEGGPTFGYTF. CDR3 in DNA: TGTGCCACCAGTGAGGGCGGCCCGACTTTTGGCTACACCTTC.